Below, 29 T cell receptor beta chains from the same sample are listed, as sequenced in a study of shared clonotypes between healthy human individuals. Method: immunoSEQ multiplex PCR; TCRdb's copy keeps in-frame clones and lacks some. The data hold about 1.5 million clones, with 95% to 99% observed a single time. Sequenced: naive CD4+ T cells sorted from blood. Described subset: CD45RA+ positively selected. These receptors were obtained from a man younger than 40 in good health.

The V call is TRBV9, the J call TRBJ2-1, with 7 bases fitting TRBD2. Germline V gene data show CDR1 as SGDLS and CDR2 as YYNGEE. J lost 6 bases, V lost 0 bases, and 6 bases had no gene match. CDR3 length: 15 amino acids. As DNA, the CDR3 is TGTGCCAGCAGCGTAGGGGGTAGCGGGCCCAATGAGCAGTTCTTC. The encoded protein is CASSVGGSGPNEQFF. The variable domain in full, with the rest retrieved from reference TRBV9 and TRBJ2-1, is DSGVTQTPKHLITATGQRVTLRCSPRSGDLSVYWYQQSLDQGLQFLIQYYNGEERAKGNILERFSAQQFPDLHSELNLSSLELGDSALYFCASSVGGSGPNEQFFGPGTRLTVL.

The chain carries TRBV5-1 and TRBJ2-7; 15 nucleotides agree with TRBD2. The ends lost 4 bases at V and 2 bases at J; junction bases unmatched: 7. From germline, CDR1 is SGHRS and CDR2 YFSETQ. The CDR3 spans 17 residues. The CDR3 DNA sequence: TGCGCCAGCAGCACGGGACTAGCGGGAGGTTTCACCTACGAGCAGTACTTC. Translating gives CASSTGLAGGFTYEQYF.

This chain joins TRBV6-6 and TRBJ1-5; D gene ambiguous. Germline values: CDR1 MNHNY, CDR2 SVGAGI (reference sequence). The CDR3 is 15 residues long. The V gene lost 5 bases and the J gene lost 2 bases, with 13 bases spanning the gap. DNA of the CDR3: TGTGCCAGCAGTCCCCTATCGGTGGGCAATCAGCCCCAGCATTTT. Its translation: CASSPLSVGNQPQHF.

The chain combines TRBV14 with TRBJ2-1, with D perhaps TRBD2 (6 bases). Trimming took 5 bases from V and 9 from J, leaving 8 bases between them. The germline V gene has CDR1 SGHDN and CDR2 FVKESK. The CDR3 contains 11 residues. Here the CDR3 DNA reads TGTGCCAGCAGCGCGGGGCCTGAGCAGTTCTTC. Translating gives CASSAGPEQFF.

The rearrangement joins TRBV28 to TRBJ2-2, with 8 bases lining up with TRBD2. The ends lost 8 bases at V and 6 bases at J; junction bases unmatched: 11. Germline V lookup: CDR1 MDHEN, CDR2 SYDVKM. The CDR3 runs 15 residues. The CDR3, as DNA: TGTGCCAGCCGCCGGGAGGGCCTCAGGGCCGGGGAGCTGTTTTTT. It encodes CASRREGLRAGELFF.

The chain employs TRBV2 and TRBJ2-2; 9 bases are a match to TRBD1. The V gene end was trimmed by 7 bases and the J gene end by 5 bases; junction bases not matched to a gene: 8. This CDR3 region has 15 residues. Germline loops: CDR1 SNHLY, CDR2 FYNNEI. CDR3 bases: TGTGCCAGCAAGGCCCGGACAGGGGATACCGGGGAGCTGTTTTTT. Translating gives CASKARTGDTGELFF.

A note on this clone: This specimen includes other DNA sequences encoding the same CDR3. This chain connects TRBV18 to TRBJ2-7; D is unclear. Germline lookup yields CDR1 KGHSH and CDR2 LQKENI. The CDR3 loop spans 14 amino acids. Trimming took 2 bases from V and 0 from J, leaving 8 bases between them. The chain's CDR3 is CASSPIESSYEQYF. The CDR3 DNA reads as TGTGCCAGCTCACCAATAGAAAGCTCCTACGAGCAGTACTTC.

The chain combines TRBV28 with TRBJ1-2; 8 nucleotides align to TRBD1. Per germline, CDR1 MDHEN and CDR2 SYDVKM. CDR3 length equals 15 residues. The V gene end was trimmed by 6 bases and the J gene end by 4 bases; junction bases not matched to a gene: 10. The CDR3 protein is CASSPRGRGSYGYTF. The DNA of the CDR3 is TGTGCCAGCAGCCCCAGGGGGCGAGGGAGCTATGGCTACACCTTC.

The chain is built from TRBV7-2 and TRBJ2-7, with 10 positions matching TRBD1. The CDR3 consists of 19 residues. Per the germline V gene, CDR1 is SGHTA and CDR2 is FQGNSA. Trimming at V came to 4 bases and at J to 1 base, leaving 16 bases not matched to a gene. The CDR3 sequence is CASSSIKDRGKAGSYEQYF. CDR3 nucleotide sequence: TGTGCCAGCAGCTCAATAAAGGACAGGGGGAAAGCGGGATCCTACGAGCAGTACTTC.

The gene calls are TRBV7-9 and TRBJ1-1; TRBD1 might be the D (5 bases). V lost 4 bases, J lost 1 base, and 13 bases lay in between. There are 15 residues in the CDR3. From germline, CDR1 is SEHNR and CDR2 FQNEAQ (reference sequence). The CDR3 bases are TGTGCCAGCAGCTCCTCAACTACAGGGAACACTGAAGCTTTCTTT. It yields the protein CASSSSTTGNTEAFF.

With regard to this clone: This same CDR3 is encoded by further DNA sequences in the sample. The chain joins TRBV18 to TRBJ2-1, with 7 bases lining up with TRBD2. This CDR3 spans 15 amino acids. The germline gives CDR1 KGHSH, CDR2 LQKENI. Trimming removed 3 bases from V and 1 base from J; junction bases left unmatched: 3. This CDR3 is CASSPAGDSYNEQFF. The DNA for the CDR3 is TGTGCCAGCTCACCGGCGGGAGATTCCTACAATGAGCAGTTCTTC.

The rearrangement joins TRBV6-5 to TRBJ1-1, with 11 bases matching TRBD1. V shed 2 bases and J 6 bases; nucleotides not matched to a gene: 8. Germline CDR1 and CDR2: MNHEY and SVGAGI. The CDR3 totals 16 residues. CDR3 residues: CASSYRDRGMLAEAFF. In DNA form, the CDR3 reads TGTGCCAGCAGTTACCGGGACAGGGGGATGTTGGCTGAAGCTTTCTTT.

The chain joins TRBV11-2 to TRBJ2-7; no firm D call. Germline V gene sequence: CDR1 SGHAT, CDR2 FQNNGV. Trimming took off 0 bases at V and 0 bases at J, with 12 bases between the two ends. This CDR3 region has 16 residues. In nucleotides, the CDR3 is TGTGCCAGCAGCTTAGATCATACCGGCAGCTCCTACGAGCAGTACTTC. Protein product: CASSLDHTGSSYEQYF.

J is TRBJ2-7 and V is TRBV7-2; D gene unclear. The CDR3 has 12 amino acids. Trimming removed 1 base at V and 5 bases at J, with 6 bases between. Germline V lookup: CDR1 SGHTA, CDR2 FQGNSA. The CDR3 nucleotides read TGTGCCAGCAGCTTAGTGACCAACGAGCAGTACTTC. This encodes CASSLVTNEQYF.

This sequence joins TRBV14 and TRBJ2-1, with D perhaps TRBD1 (6 bases). Germline V gives CDR1 SGHDN, CDR2 FVKESK. Between the trimmed V and J ends, which lost 1 base and 6 bases, there was a span of 10 bases. The CDR3 is 14 amino acids. The chain's CDR3 is CASSQVVGGNEQFF. CDR3 sequence (DNA): TGTGCCAGCAGCCAAGTCGTAGGGGGCAATGAGCAGTTCTTC.

Here the CDR3 reads CASSLELAGEADTQYF. The CDR3, as DNA: TGTGCCAGCAGCTTGGAATTGGCGGGAGAAGCAGATACGCAGTATTTT. The rearrangement joins TRBV11-2 to TRBJ2-3; TRBD2 matches at 7 bases. V lost 3 bases, J lost 4 bases, and 10 bases stayed unmatched. CDR3 length: 16 residues. The V gene's germline CDR1 is SGHAT and CDR2 FQNNGV.

CDR3 nucleotides: TGCGCCAGCAAGACTAGCCCCATAAGGGCAGATACGCAGTATTTT. This codes for CASKTSPIRADTQYF. This chain connects TRBV5-1 to TRBJ2-3, with TRBD2 identical over 7 bases. Germline V CDR1 and CDR2: SGHRS, YFSETQ. V lost 6 bases, J lost 4 bases, and 11 bases stayed unmatched. CDR3 length: 15 residues. Complete variable domain (other parts from reference TRBV5-1 and TRBJ2-3): KAGVTQTPRYLIKTRGQQVTLSCSPISGHRSVSWYQQTPGQGLQFLFEYFSETQRNKGNFPGRFSGRQFSNSRSEMNVSTLELGDSALYLCASKTSPIRADTQYFGPGTRLTVL.

The chain couples TRBV7-8 to TRBJ1-5; D is undetermined. The germline CDR1 and CDR2 sequences are SGHVS and FQNEAQ. Trimming cost V 4 bases and J 3 bases, with 7 bases left between them. The CDR3 runs 13 residues. The CDR3, as DNA: TGTGCCAGCAGCTACGGCGACAATCAGCCCCAGCATTTT. Amino acids: CASSYGDNQPQHF.

The V gene is TRBV9, the J gene TRBJ2-1; maybe TRBD1 (5 bases). Germline V CDR1 and CDR2: SGDLS, YYNGEE. The CDR3 contains 15 residues. V gave up 0 bases and J gave up 6 bases, with 13 bases separating them. The CDR3 protein is CASSVVGVGINEQFF. CDR3 coding DNA: TGTGCCAGCAGCGTAGTAGGGGTCGGTATCAATGAGCAGTTCTTC.

In regard to this clone: Other DNA sequences in the same sample also yield this CDR3. The genes are TRBV7-2 and TRBJ2-7; unclear D gene. With 5 bases removed from V and 3 bases from J, the gap between germline ends came to 5 bases. The CDR3 totals 11 residues. The germline V gene has CDR1 SGHTA and CDR2 FQGNSA. In DNA form, the CDR3 reads TGTGCCAGCAGCGCGCTCTACGAGCAGTACTTC. Amino acid sequence: CASSALYEQYF.

The gene calls are TRBV10-3 and TRBJ1-2; D not resolved. Deletions cut 0 bases from V and 4 bases from J, with 6 bases between. Looked up from germline, CDR1 is ENHRY and CDR2 is SYGVKD. The CDR3 has 13 amino acids. CDR3 coding DNA: TGTGCCATCAGTGAGTCGGTCGTCTATGGCTACACCTTC. Protein sequence: CAISESVVYGYTF.

J is TRBJ1-1 and V is TRBV5-1, with D possibly matching TRBD1 (6 bases). The germline V gene encodes CDR1 SGHRS and CDR2 YFSETQ. Trimming cost V 1 base and J 1 base, with 11 bases left between them. CDR3 length: 15 amino acids. CDR3 loop: CASSLRPGQNTEAFF. In nucleotides, the CDR3 is TGCGCCAGCAGCTTGAGGCCGGGACAGAACACTGAAGCTTTCTTT.

About this clone itself: Other DNA sequences within the sample encode an identical CDR3. The CDR3 region is CASSFGGYGYTF. The CDR3 DNA is TGTGCCAGCAGTTTCGGGGGATATGGCTACACCTTC. The chain is built from TRBV28 and TRBJ1-2; possibly TRBD1 for D (5 bases). This CDR3 is built from 12 residues. V was trimmed by 3 bases and J by 5 bases, leaving 7 bases between them. Per germline, CDR1 MDHEN and CDR2 SYDVKM.

This sequence joins TRBV6-9 and TRBJ2-7; TRBD2 matches at 9 bases. There are 14 residues in the CDR3. The junction had 2 bases not matched to a gene; V was cut back by 3 bases and J by 2 bases. CDR1 and CDR2 from the germline V gene are MNHGY and SVAAGI. CDR3 residues: CASSYRGRAYEQYF. CDR3 bases: TGTGCCAGCAGTTACCGCGGGAGGGCCTACGAGCAGTACTTC.

V gene TRBV18 combines with J gene TRBJ2-5, with D perhaps given as TRBD1 or TRBD2 (5 bases each). CDR1 and CDR2 from the germline V gene are KGHSH and LQKENI. This CDR3 is 13 amino acids long. Trimming took 6 bases from V and 5 from J, leaving 13 bases between them. CDR3 residues: CASSPPGDETQYF. In nucleotides, the CDR3 is TGTGCCAGCTCGCCCCCCGGGGACGAGACCCAGTACTTC.

A single count supports this clone. The chain recombines TRBV13 with TRBJ2-1; 7 positions agree with TRBD1. Germline assignment: CDR1 PRHDT and CDR2 FYEKMQ (reference sequence). This CDR3 contains 14 residues. The V segment lost 4 bases and the J segment 2 bases; nucleotides outside the gene matches: 2. The CDR3 DNA reads as TGTGCCAGCAGCTCTGGACAGGCCTACAATGAGCAGTTCTTC. This sequence encodes CASSSGQAYNEQFF.

This chain links TRBV13 with TRBJ2-5, with D possibly matching TRBD2 (5 bases). The length of the CDR3 is 14 residues. Germline-derived CDR1 and CDR2 are PRHDT and FYEKMQ (reference sequence). V lost 1 base to trimming and J lost 5 bases, with 11 bases between them. The CDR3 loop is CASSLAGLRETQYF. The CDR3 nucleotides are TGTGCCAGCAGCTTAGCGGGGTTACGGGAGACCCAGTACTTC. The full variable domain, with the rest looked up from reference TRBV13 and TRBJ2-5, is AAGVIQSPRHLIKEKRETATLKCYPIPRHDTVYWYQQGPGQDPQFLISFYEKMQSDKGSIPDRFSAQQFSDYHSELNMSSLELGDSALYFCASSLAGLRETQYFGPGTRLLVL.

J is TRBJ2-3 and V is TRBV2; no reliable D call. CDR3 length equals 12 residues. The V gene's germline CDR1 is SNHLY and CDR2 FYNNEI. V lost 7 bases, J lost 5 bases, and 10 bases lay in between. CDR3 residues: CASMTTGDTQYF. The CDR3 DNA is TGTGCCAGCATGACAACCGGAGATACGCAGTATTTT.

CDR3 DNA sequence: TGTGCCAGCAGCCCCGGGAGCACACTATCCTACGAGCAGTACTTC. Its protein product is CASSPGSTLSYEQYF. The gene calls are TRBV11-2 and TRBJ2-7; perhaps TRBD2 as D (6 bases). The CDR3 runs 15 residues. From germline, CDR1 is SGHAT and CDR2 FQNNGV. Trimming stripped 5 bases from V and 1 base from J, with 15 bases between. Drawing the rest from reference TRBV11-2 and TRBJ2-7, the complete variable domain is EAGVAQSPRYKIIEKRQSVAFWCNPISGHATLYWYQQILGQGPKLLIQFQNNGVVDDSQLPKDRFSAERLKGVDSTLKIQPAKLEDSAVYLCASSPGSTLSYEQYFGPGTRLTVT.